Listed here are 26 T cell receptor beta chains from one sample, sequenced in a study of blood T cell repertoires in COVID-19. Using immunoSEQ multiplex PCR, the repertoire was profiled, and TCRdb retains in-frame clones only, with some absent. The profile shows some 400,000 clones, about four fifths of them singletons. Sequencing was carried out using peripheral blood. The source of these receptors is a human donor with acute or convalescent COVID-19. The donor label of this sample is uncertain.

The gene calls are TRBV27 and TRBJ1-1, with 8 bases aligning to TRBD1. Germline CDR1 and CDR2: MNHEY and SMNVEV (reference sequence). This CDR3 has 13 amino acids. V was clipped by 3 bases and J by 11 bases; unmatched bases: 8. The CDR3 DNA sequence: TGTGCCAGCAGTTTCCGCCAGGGGGCGTCGGCTTTCTTT. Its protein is CASSFRQGASAFF.

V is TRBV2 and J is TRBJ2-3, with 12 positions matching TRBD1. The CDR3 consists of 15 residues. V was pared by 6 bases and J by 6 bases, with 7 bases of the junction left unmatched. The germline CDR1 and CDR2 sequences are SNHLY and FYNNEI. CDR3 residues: CASSPGTGGKDTQYF. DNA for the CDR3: TGTGCCAGCAGCCCTGGGACAGGGGGCAAGGATACGCAGTATTTT.

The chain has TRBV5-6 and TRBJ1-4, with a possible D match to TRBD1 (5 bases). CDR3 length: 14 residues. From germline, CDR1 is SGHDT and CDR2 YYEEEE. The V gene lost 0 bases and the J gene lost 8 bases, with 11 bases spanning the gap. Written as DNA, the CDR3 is TGTGCCAGCAGCTTGGGGCAGGGTCGGGAAAAACTGTTTTTT. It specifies CASSLGQGREKLFF.

This CDR3 is CASSAHREANTGELFF. The CDR3 DNA follows: TGCGCCAGCAGCGCACACAGGGAAGCAAACACCGGGGAGCTGTTTTTT. V is TRBV5-1 and J is TRBJ2-2; possible D gene TRBD1, 6 bases. From germline, CDR1 is SGHRS and CDR2 YFSETQ. V shed 4 bases and J shed 2 bases, with 15 bases lying between them. The CDR3 contains 16 residues.

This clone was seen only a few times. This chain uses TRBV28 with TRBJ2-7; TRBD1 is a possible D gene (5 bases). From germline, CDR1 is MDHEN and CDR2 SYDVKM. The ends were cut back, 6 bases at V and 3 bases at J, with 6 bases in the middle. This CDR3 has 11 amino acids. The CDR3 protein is CASRDIYEQYF. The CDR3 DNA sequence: TGTGCCAGCAGGGACATCTACGAGCAGTACTTC.

CDR3 bases: TGTGCCAGCAGCACGAAGGACAGGGCAGAGACCCAGTACTTC. It yields the protein CASSTKDRAETQYF. J is TRBJ2-5 and V is TRBV7-9; 8 nucleotides agree with TRBD1. V shed 5 bases, J shed 4 bases, and the junction held 6 bases outside the gene matches. Germline values: CDR1 SEHNR, CDR2 FQNEAQ (reference sequence). The CDR3 sequence is 14 residues long.

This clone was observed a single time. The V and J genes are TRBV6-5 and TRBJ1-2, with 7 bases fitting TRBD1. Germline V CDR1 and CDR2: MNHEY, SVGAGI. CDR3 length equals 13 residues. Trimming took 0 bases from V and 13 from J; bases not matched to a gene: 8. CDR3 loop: CASSYSIDRAGTF. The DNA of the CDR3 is TGTGCCAGCAGTTACTCGATCGACAGGGCGGGCACCTTC.

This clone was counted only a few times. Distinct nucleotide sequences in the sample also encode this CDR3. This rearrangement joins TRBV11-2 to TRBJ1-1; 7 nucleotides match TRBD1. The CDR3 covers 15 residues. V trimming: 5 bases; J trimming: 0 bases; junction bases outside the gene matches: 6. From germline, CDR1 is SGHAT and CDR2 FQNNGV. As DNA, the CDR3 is TGTGCCAGCAGCGCCTCCGGGACAGTGAACACTGAAGCTTTCTTT. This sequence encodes CASSASGTVNTEAFF.

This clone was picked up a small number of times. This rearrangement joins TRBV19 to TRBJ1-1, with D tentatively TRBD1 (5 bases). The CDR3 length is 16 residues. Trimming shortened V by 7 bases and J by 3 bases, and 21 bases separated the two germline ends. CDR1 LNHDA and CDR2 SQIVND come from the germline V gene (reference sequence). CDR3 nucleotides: TGTGCCAGTATGTTCGTGGAGGGGCGTTTCGACACTGAAGCTTTCTTT. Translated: CASMFVEGRFDTEAFF.

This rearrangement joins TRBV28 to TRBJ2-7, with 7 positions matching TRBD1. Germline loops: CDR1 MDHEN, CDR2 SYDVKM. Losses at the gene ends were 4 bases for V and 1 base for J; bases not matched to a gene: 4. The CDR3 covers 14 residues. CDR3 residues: CASSSLQGSYEQYF. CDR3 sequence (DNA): TGTGCCAGCAGTTCTTTACAGGGGTCCTACGAGCAGTACTTC.

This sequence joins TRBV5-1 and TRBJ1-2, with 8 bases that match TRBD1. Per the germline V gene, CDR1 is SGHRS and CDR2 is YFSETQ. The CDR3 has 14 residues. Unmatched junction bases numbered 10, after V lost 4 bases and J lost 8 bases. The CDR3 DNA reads TGCGCCAGCAGCCGGCTGACAGGGGAGCTCGGCTACACCTTC. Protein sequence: CASSRLTGELGYTF.

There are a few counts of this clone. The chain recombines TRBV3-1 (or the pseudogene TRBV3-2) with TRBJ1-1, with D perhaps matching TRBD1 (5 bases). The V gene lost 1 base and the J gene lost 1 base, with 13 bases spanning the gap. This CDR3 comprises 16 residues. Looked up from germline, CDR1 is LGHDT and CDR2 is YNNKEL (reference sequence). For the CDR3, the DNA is TGTGCCAGCAGCCAAGGGTCTGACAGCCAGAACACTGAAGCTTTCTTT. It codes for CASSQGSDSQNTEAFF.

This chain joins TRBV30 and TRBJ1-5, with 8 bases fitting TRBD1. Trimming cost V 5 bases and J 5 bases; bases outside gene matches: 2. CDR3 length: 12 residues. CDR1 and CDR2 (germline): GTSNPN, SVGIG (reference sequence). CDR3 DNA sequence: TGTGCCTGGGCGACAGGGGATCAGCCCCAGCATTTT. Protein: CAWATGDQPQHF. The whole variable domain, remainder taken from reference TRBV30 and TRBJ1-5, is SQTIHQWPATLVQPVGSPLSLECTVEGTSNPNLYWYRQAAGRGLQLLFYSVGIGQISSEVPQNLSASRPQDRQFILSSKKLLLSDSGFYLCAWATGDQPQHFGDGTRLSIL.

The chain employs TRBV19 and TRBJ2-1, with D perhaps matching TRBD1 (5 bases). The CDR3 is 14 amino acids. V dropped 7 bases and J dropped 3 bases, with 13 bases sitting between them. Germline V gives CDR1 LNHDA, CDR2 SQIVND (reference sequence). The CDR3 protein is CASTRGNYYNEQFF. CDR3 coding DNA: TGTGCCAGTACAAGGGGCAACTACTACAATGAGCAGTTCTTC.

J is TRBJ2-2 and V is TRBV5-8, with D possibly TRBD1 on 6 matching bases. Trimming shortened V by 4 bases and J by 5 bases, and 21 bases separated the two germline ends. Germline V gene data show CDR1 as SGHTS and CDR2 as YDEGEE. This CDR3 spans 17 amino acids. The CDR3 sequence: CASSPSRTAVGTGELFF. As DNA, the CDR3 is TGTGCCAGCAGCCCATCCAGGACAGCAGTCGGGACCGGGGAGCTGTTTTTT. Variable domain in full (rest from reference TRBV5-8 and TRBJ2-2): EAGVTQSPTHLIKTRGQQATLRCSPISGHTSVYWYQQALGLGLQFLLWYDEGEERNRGNFPPRFSGRQFPNYSSELNVNALELEDSALYLCASSPSRTAVGTGELFFGEGSRLTVL.

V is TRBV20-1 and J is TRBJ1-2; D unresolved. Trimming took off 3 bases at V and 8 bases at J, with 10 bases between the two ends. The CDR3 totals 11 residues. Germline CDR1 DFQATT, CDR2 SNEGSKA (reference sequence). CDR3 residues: CSASRGLGYTF. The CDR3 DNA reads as TGCAGTGCTAGCCGAGGGCTGGGCTACACCTTC.

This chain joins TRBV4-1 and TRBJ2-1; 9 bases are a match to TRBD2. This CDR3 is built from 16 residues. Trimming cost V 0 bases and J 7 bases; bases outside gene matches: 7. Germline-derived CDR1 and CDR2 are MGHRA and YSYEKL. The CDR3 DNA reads TGCGCCAGCAGCCAAGAAGGGCGGGGGGGCCAAAATGAGCAGTTCTTC. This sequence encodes CASSQEGRGGQNEQFF.

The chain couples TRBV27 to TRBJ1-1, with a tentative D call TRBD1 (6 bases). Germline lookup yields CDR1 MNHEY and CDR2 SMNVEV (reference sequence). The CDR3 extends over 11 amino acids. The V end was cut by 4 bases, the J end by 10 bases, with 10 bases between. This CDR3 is CASSSGARAFF. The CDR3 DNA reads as TGTGCCAGCAGTTCAGGGGCAAGAGCTTTCTTT.

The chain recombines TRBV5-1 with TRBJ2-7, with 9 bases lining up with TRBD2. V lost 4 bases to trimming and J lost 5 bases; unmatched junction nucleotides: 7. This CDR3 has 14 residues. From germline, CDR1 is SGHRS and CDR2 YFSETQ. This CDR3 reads CASSGLRTSDEQYF. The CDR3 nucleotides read TGCGCCAGCAGCGGACTCCGGACTAGCGACGAGCAGTACTTC.

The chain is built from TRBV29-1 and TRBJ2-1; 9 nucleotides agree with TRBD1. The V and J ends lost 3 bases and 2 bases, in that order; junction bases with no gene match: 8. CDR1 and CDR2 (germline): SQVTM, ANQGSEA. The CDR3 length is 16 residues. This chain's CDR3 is CSVEGFRDRAYNEQFF. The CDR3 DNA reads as TGCAGCGTTGAGGGGTTCCGGGACAGGGCCTACAATGAGCAGTTCTTC.

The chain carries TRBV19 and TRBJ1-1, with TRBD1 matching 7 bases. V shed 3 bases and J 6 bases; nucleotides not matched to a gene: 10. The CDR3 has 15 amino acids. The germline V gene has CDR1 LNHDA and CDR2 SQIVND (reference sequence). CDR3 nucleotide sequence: TGTGCCAGTAGTATCACAAGGACAGGAACCTCTGAAGCTTTCTTT. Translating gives CASSITRTGTSEAFF.

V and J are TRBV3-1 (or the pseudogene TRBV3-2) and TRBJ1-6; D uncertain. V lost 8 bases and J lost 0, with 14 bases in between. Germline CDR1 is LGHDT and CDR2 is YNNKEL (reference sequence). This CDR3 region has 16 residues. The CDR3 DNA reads TGTGCCAGCGGAGAATTACGGAGCTCCTATAATTCACCCCTCCACTTT. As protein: CASGELRSSYNSPLHF.

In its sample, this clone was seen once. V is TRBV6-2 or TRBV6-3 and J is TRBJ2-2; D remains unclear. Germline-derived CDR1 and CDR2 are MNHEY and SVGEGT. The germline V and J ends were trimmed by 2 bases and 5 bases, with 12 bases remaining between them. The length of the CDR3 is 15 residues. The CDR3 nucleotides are TGTGCCAGCAGTTACGGGCAGGTCTTGACCGGGGAGCTGTTTTTT. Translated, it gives CASSYGQVLTGELFF.

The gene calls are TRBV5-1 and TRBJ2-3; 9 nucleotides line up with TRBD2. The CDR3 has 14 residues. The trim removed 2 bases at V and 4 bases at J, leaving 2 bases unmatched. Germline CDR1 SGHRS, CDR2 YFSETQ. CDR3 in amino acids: CASSFSGSADTQYF. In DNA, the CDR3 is TGCGCCAGCAGCTTTAGCGGGAGCGCAGATACGCAGTATTTT.

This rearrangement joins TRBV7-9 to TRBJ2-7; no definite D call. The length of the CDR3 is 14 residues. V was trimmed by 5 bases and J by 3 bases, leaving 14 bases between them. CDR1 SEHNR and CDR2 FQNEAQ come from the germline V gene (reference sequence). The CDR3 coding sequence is TGTGCCAGCAGCGCCGCCGCGTCGATCTACGAGCAGTACTTC. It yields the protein CASSAAASIYEQYF.

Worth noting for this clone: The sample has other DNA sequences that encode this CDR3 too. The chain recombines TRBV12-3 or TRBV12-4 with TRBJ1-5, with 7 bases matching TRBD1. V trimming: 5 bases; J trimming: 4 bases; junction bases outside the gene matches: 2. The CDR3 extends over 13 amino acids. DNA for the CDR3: TGTGCCAGCAGTCGACAGGGAAATCAGCCCCAGCATTTT. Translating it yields CASSRQGNQPQHF.